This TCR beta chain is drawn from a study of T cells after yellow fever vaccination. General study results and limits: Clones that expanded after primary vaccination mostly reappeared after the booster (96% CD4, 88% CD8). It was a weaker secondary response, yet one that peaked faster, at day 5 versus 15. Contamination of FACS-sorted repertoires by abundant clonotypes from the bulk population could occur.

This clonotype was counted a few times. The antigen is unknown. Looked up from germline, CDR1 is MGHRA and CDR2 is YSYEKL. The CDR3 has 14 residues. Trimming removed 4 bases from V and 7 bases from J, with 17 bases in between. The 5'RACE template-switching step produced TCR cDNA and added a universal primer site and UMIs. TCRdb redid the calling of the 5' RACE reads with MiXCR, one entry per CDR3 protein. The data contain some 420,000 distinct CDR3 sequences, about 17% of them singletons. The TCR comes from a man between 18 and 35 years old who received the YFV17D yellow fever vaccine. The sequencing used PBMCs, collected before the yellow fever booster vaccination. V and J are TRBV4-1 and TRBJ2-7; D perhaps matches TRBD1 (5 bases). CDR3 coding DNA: TGCGCCAGCAGCCTAAGGGGCAGGGATGAAGAGCAGTACTTC. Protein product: CASSLRGRDEEQYF.